The next 30 T cell receptor beta chains were all read from a single sample in a study of early T cells in non-severe SARS-CoV-2 infection. TCRdb fed the 5' RACE reads into MiXCR, producing one record per CDR3 protein. Of 90,000 to 130,000 distinct CDR3 sequences in the sample, 10% to 15% were seen once. The sequencing here drew on whole blood, taken at baseline. These receptors originate from an adult who was a healthcare worker with PCR-confirmed SARS-CoV-2 infection or an uninfected control (not recorded which).

This clonotype has more than one count but fewer than ten. V gene TRBV19 combines with J gene TRBJ2-7, with D possibly being TRBD1 (5 bases). The CDR3 consists of 14 residues. Per the germline V gene, CDR1 is LNHDA and CDR2 is SQIVND (reference sequence). V was pared by 4 bases and J by 2 bases, with 12 bases between. CDR3 residues: CASSNTGRAYEQYF. DNA for the CDR3: TGTGCCAGTAGTAATACGGGCAGGGCCTACGAGCAGTACTTC.

This clonotype appeared a few times. The genes are TRBV20-1 and TRBJ1-3; D unclear. The CDR3 sequence is 13 residues long. The ends were cut back, 6 bases at V and 6 bases at J, with 15 bases in the middle. Germline CDR1 DFQATT, CDR2 SNEGSKA (reference sequence). In nucleotides, the CDR3 is TGCAGTGCCTTTGGGAGGACTGAAAACACCATATATTTT. It encodes CSAFGRTENTIYF.

This clonotype was recorded many times. The chain joins TRBV12-3 or TRBV12-4 to TRBJ2-6, with 11 bases identical to TRBD1. The V and J ends lost 1 base and 4 bases, in that order; junction bases with no gene match: 6. This CDR3 region has 18 residues. The CDR3: CASSLVRGQGAGANVLTF. CDR3 in DNA: TGTGCCAGCAGTTTAGTGCGCGGACAGGGGGCCGGGGCCAACGTCCTGACTTTC.

This clonotype was counted between two and nine times. The chain combines TRBV5-6 with TRBJ1-6, with unresolved D. The CDR3 has 14 amino acids. Germline CDR1 SGHDT, CDR2 YYEEEE. Between the trimmed V and J ends, which lost 0 bases and 6 bases, there was a span of 7 bases. The CDR3 sequence is CASSLEVSNSPLHF. In nucleotides, the CDR3 is TGTGCCAGCAGCTTGGAAGTCAGTAATTCACCCCTCCACTTT.

This clonotype was observed a handful of times. The V call is TRBV4-2, the J call TRBJ1-1; 9 bases are a match to TRBD1. Germline V gives CDR1 LGHNA, CDR2 YNFKEQ. Losses at the gene ends were 1 base for V and 4 bases for J; bases not matched to a gene: 4. This CDR3 is built from 15 residues. The CDR3 sequence: CASSQVVQGATEAFF. As DNA, the CDR3 is TGTGCCAGCAGCCAAGTGGTACAGGGGGCCACTGAAGCTTTCTTT.

The J gene is TRBJ2-2, the V gene TRBV29-1; D may be TRBD1 (8 bases). From germline, CDR1 is SQVTM and CDR2 ANQGSEA. This CDR3 comprises 16 residues. V was trimmed by 7 bases and J by 0 bases, leaving 18 bases between them. Here the CDR3 reads CSGTGGADANTGELFF. CDR3 DNA: TGCAGCGGCACAGGGGGGGCAGACGCGAACACCGGGGAGCTGTTTTTT.

This clonotype has a handful of counts. The V and J genes are TRBV4-1 and TRBJ1-5; weak D call: TRBD1 (5 bases). Trimming stripped 0 bases from V and 2 bases from J, with 11 bases between. Germline CDR1 reads MGHRA; CDR2 reads YSYEKL. This CDR3 region has 16 residues. Here the CDR3 DNA reads TGCGCCAGCAGCCAAGACGGGGGGTTTGGCAATCAGCCCCAGCATTTT. Translating it yields CASSQDGGFGNQPQHF.

Many counts were recorded for this clonotype. This rearrangement joins TRBV18 to TRBJ2-2; tentatively, D is TRBD1 or TRBD2 (7 bases each). V was clipped by 5 bases and J by 0 bases, with 22 bases between them. Germline V gives CDR1 KGHSH, CDR2 LQKENI. This CDR3 region has 19 residues. The CDR3 nucleotides read TGTGCCAGCTCAACGGGGGGACAGAGCCTATTCCCGAACACCGGGGAGCTGTTTTTT. Translation gives CASSTGGQSLFPNTGELFF.

V is TRBV11-3 and J is TRBJ2-2; a possible D gene is TRBD1 (6 bases). This CDR3 comprises 15 residues. The V gene lost 5 bases and the J gene lost 1 base, with 11 bases spanning the gap. Germline CDR1 is SGHNT and CDR2 is YENEEA. The CDR3 sequence is CASSRWGQNTGELFF. CDR3 DNA sequence: TGTGCCAGCAGCCGGTGGGGACAGAACACCGGGGAGCTGTTTTTT.

This clonotype was seen ten or more times. The chain links TRBV7-8 to TRBJ2-5, with 10 nucleotides matching TRBD2. The V segment lost 1 base and the J segment 3 bases; nucleotides outside the gene matches: 5. Per the germline V gene, CDR1 is SGHVS and CDR2 is FQNEAQ. This CDR3 is built from 16 residues. The CDR3 nucleotides are TGTGCCAGCAGCTTAGAGTGGCTAGCGGGAGAAGAGACCCAGTACTTC. Protein sequence: CASSLEWLAGEETQYF.

This clonotype was seen more than once but under ten times. CDR3 in DNA: TGTGCCTGGAGCGGCGCCTTTGGGGCCGTGACCGGGGAGCTGTTTTTT. It is translated as CAWSGAFGAVTGELFF. The chain combines TRBV30 with TRBJ2-2; a possible D gene is TRBD1 (5 bases). CDR1 and CDR2 (germline): GTSNPN, SVGIG (reference sequence). With 3 bases removed from V and 5 bases from J, the gap between germline ends came to 19 bases. CDR3 length: 16 amino acids.

The chain links TRBV13 to TRBJ1-6; 9 bases line up with TRBD1. Germline CDR1 PRHDT, CDR2 FYEKMQ (reference sequence). The length of the CDR3 is 15 residues. V lost 6 bases, J lost 7 bases, and 7 bases stayed unmatched. The CDR3 bases are TGTGCCAGCAGATGGGACAGGGAGCGCAATTCACCCCTCCACTTT. This codes for CASRWDRERNSPLHF.

The table lists this clonotype with a few counts. V is TRBV12-3 or TRBV12-4 and J is TRBJ1-2; 8 bases align to TRBD1. The CDR3 covers 15 residues. Trimming took 5 bases from V and 8 from J; bases not matched to a gene: 13. The CDR3: CASSVRDRPFLGYTF. CDR3 DNA: TGTGCCAGCAGTGTACGGGACAGGCCTTTTTTGGGCTACACCTTC.

This clonotype has a handful of counts. The rearrangement uses TRBV12-3 or TRBV12-4 and TRBJ1-2; D call uncertain. CDR3 length equals 17 residues. V lost 3 bases and J 0 bases, leaving 17 bases between the germline ends. This CDR3 reads CASSFGRKPIANYGYTF. CDR3 nucleotide sequence: TGTGCCAGCAGTTTCGGCAGGAAGCCCATAGCTAACTATGGCTACACCTTC.

A few counts support this clonotype. V is TRBV11-1 and J is TRBJ1-1, with D tentatively TRBD1 (6 bases). Trimming shortened V by 5 bases and J by 1 base, and 14 bases separated the two germline ends. Germline CDR1 reads SGHAT; CDR2 reads FQDESV (reference sequence). The CDR3 contains 15 residues. The CDR3 loop reads CASSLQQGANTEAFF. The CDR3 coding sequence is TGTGCCAGCAGCCTTCAACAGGGAGCGAACACTGAAGCTTTCTTT.

This clonotype was recorded a few times. This rearrangement joins TRBV6-1 to TRBJ2-7; D perhaps matches TRBD1 (6 bases). The V end lost 2 bases, the J end lost 3 bases, and 14 bases lay between the germline ends. Germline V gene data show CDR1 as MNHNS and CDR2 as SASEGT. CDR3 length: 15 amino acids. The chain's CDR3 is CASSEFGQTFYEQYF. The DNA of the CDR3 is TGTGCCAGCAGTGAATTCGGACAGACCTTCTACGAGCAGTACTTC.

The chain has TRBV9 and TRBJ1-1; tentatively, D is TRBD1 (5 bases). CDR3 length: 13 amino acids. V was pared by 0 bases and J by 5 bases, with 8 bases between. Germline V gene lookup returns CDR1 SGDLS and CDR2 YYNGEE. The CDR3 is CASSVARGTEAFF. In DNA form, the CDR3 reads TGTGCCAGCAGCGTAGCTCGGGGGACTGAAGCTTTCTTT.

This clonotype was counted ten times or more. V is TRBV6-1 and J is TRBJ2-5; weak D call: TRBD1 (6 bases). The CDR3 is made up of 12 amino acids. V shed 7 bases and J shed 5 bases, with 11 bases lying between them. The germline V gene encodes CDR1 MNHNS and CDR2 SASEGT. In DNA form, the CDR3 reads TGTGCCAGCACAGGGGATGTGGAGACCCAGTACTTC. It translates to CASTGDVETQYF.

This clonotype was recorded a few times. V gene TRBV7-9 combines with J gene TRBJ2-1, with 10 bases that match TRBD2. The J segment lost 3 bases and the V segment lost 5 bases, leaving 16 bases of the junction unmatched. Germline lookup yields CDR1 SEHNR and CDR2 FQNEAQ (reference sequence). The CDR3 runs to 19 residues. Here the CDR3 reads CASSRTLGLAGVSYNEQFF. The CDR3 DNA is TGTGCCAGCAGCCGGACCCTGGGGCTAGCGGGAGTGAGCTACAATGAGCAGTTCTTC.

This CDR3 reads CASTPRGLGGNEQFF. CDR3 nucleotide sequence: TGTGCCAGCACCCCGCGTGGGTTAGGGGGCAATGAGCAGTTCTTC. The chain couples TRBV2 to TRBJ2-1; possible D gene TRBD1, 6 bases. This CDR3 is built from 15 residues. The V end was cut by 7 bases, the J end by 6 bases, with 19 bases between. Germline CDR1 reads SNHLY; CDR2 reads FYNNEI.

The CDR3 region has the DNA TGCAGTGCAGGACTAGCGGGGTTCCAAGAGACCCAGTACTTC. Translation gives CSAGLAGFQETQYF. The rearrangement uses TRBV20-1 and TRBJ2-5, with 12 bases lining up with TRBD2. Germline loops: CDR1 DFQATT, CDR2 SNEGSKA (reference sequence). This CDR3 has 14 amino acids. V lost 6 bases to trimming and J lost 1 base; unmatched junction nucleotides: 3.

There are a few counts of this clonotype. The V call is TRBV9, the J call TRBJ1-6, with TRBD1 matching 7 bases. Germline trimming cut 4 bases from V and 7 bases from J; bases unmatched to any gene: 5. This CDR3 has 14 amino acids. Germline values: CDR1 SGDLS, CDR2 YYNGEE. CDR3 in DNA: TGTGCCAGCAGCCGGGGACAGACGAATTCACCCCTCCACTTT. Amino acid sequence: CASSRGQTNSPLHF.

In its sample, this clonotype was seen many times. The rearrangement uses TRBV3-1 and TRBJ1-1; 9 bases match TRBD1. With 1 base clipped from V and 0 bases from J, the junction kept 3 bases outside the gene matches. This CDR3 spans 16 amino acids. Germline V gives CDR1 LGHDT, CDR2 YNNKEL (reference sequence). CDR3 nucleotide sequence: TGTGCCAGCAGCCAAGGCTGGACAGGGGTGAACACTGAAGCTTTCTTT. This encodes CASSQGWTGVNTEAFF.

This clonotype was counted many times. The chain combines TRBV11-3 with TRBJ2-2; a weak D match, TRBD2 (5 bases). Germline V gene lookup returns CDR1 SGHNT and CDR2 YENEEA. The CDR3 length is 13 residues. V was trimmed by 5 bases and J by 7 bases, leaving 11 bases between them. CDR3 nucleotides: TGTGCCAGCAGCCGCGGGTTTGTCGGGGAGCTGTTTTTT. Translated, it gives CASSRGFVGELFF.

This clonotype was observed at least ten times. V gene TRBV21-1 combines with J gene TRBJ2-3. TRBV21-1 is an annotated pseudogene. The CDR3 consists of 15 residues. CDR3 protein: CASSNTLNSTDTQYF. For the CDR3, the DNA is TGTGCCAGCAGCAACACCTTAAATAGCACAGATACGCAGTATTTT.

This chain connects TRBV7-9 to TRBJ1-5, with D hard to call. CDR1 and CDR2 from the germline V gene are SEHNR and FQNEAQ (reference sequence). The V end was cut by 5 bases, the J end by 2 bases, with 22 bases between. CDR3 size: 18 residues. CDR3 nucleotides: TGTGCCAGCAGCCTCCAGTCGGAAGGGTTTATCGGCAATCAGCCCCAGCATTTT. It codes for CASSLQSEGFIGNQPQHF.

This chain joins TRBV29-1 and TRBJ1-2; D may be TRBD1 (5 bases). Germline CDR1 and CDR2: SQVTM and ANQGSEA. The CDR3 has 14 amino acids. Trimming shortened V by 4 bases and J by 4 bases, and 16 bases separated the two germline ends. The CDR3 DNA is TGCAGCGTTGTAGTCCGTGACAGCGGCTATGGCTACACCTTC. Its translation is CSVVVRDSGYGYTF.

The CDR3 region is CASSFLRGNTEAFF. DNA for the CDR3: TGTGCCAGCAGTTTTTTGAGGGGGAACACTGAAGCTTTCTTT. The J gene is TRBJ1-1, the V gene TRBV12-3 or TRBV12-4, with D possibly matching TRBD1 (5 bases). The CDR3 sequence is 14 residues long. Trimming pared 3 bases from V and 1 base from J, leaving 9 bases between.

On this clonotype: Mismatch with germline at one junction end may stem from a read error. This chain links TRBV6-1 with TRBJ1-6; D is unclear. From germline, CDR1 is MNHNS and CDR2 SASEGT. The CDR3 extends over 14 amino acids. CDR3: CASRYRTGNSSLHF. In DNA form, the CDR3 reads TGTGCCAGCCGGTACCGGACGGGAAATTCATCCCTCCACTTT.

The chain combines TRBV27 with TRBJ2-7; tentative D call: TRBD1 (5 bases). CDR3 length: 14 residues. V lost 5 bases and J lost 2, with 13 bases in between. Per germline, CDR1 MNHEY and CDR2 SMNVEV (reference sequence). CDR3 in DNA: TGTGCCAGCAGTACACGGAAGGGGACCTACGAGCAGTACTTC. Its protein is CASSTRKGTYEQYF.